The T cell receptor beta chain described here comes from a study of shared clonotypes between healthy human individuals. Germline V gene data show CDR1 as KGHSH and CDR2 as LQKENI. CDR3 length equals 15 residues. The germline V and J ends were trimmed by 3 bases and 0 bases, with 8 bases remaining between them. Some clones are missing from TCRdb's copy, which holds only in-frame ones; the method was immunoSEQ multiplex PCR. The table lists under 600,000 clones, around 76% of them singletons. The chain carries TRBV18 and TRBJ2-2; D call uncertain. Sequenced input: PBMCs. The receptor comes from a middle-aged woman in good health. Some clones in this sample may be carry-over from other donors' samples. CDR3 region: CASSPTYTNTGELFF. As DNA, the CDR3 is TGTGCCAGCTCACCGACCTACACGAACACCGGGGAGCTGTTTTTT.